A single sample gave rise to the 25 T cell receptor beta chains below, sequenced in a study of beta chain features in type 1 diabetes. Every isolated RNA sample was fully reverse transcribed, so sequencing captured expressed TCRB transcripts. Assay used: immunoSEQ multiplex PCR; TCRdb lists only in-frame clones, some missing. Here the sample spans 850,000 to 900,000 clones, 15% to 20% being singletons. Sequencing used naive CD4+ T cells from blood. The receptors shown here come from a woman aged 18-29 years in good health.

This rearrangement joins TRBV10-3 to TRBJ2-3; 13 nucleotides line up with TRBD2. Trimming cost V 6 bases and J 0 bases; bases outside gene matches: 6. CDR1 is ENHRY, CDR2 SYGVKD, per germline. This CDR3 contains 17 residues. The CDR3 DNA is TGTGCCATCAGCCGCGGACTAGCGGGAGTTAGCACAGATACGCAGTATTTT. Translating it yields CAISRGLAGVSTDTQYF.

Note on this clone: Other DNA sequences in this specimen translate into the identical CDR3. The chain joins TRBV5-1 to TRBJ2-5; 9 bases map to TRBD2. The CDR3 extends over 15 amino acids. V dropped 1 base and J dropped 4; count of bases not matched to a gene: 5. Germline V gene data show CDR1 as SGHRS and CDR2 as YFSETQ. CDR3 protein: CASSLLAGVVETQYF. CDR3 coding DNA: TGCGCCAGCAGCTTGTTAGCGGGAGTAGTAGAGACCCAGTACTTC.

The CDR3 region has the DNA TGTGCCAGCAGCCAAGATCGGCGGGGAAGGTTCACTGAAGCTTTCTTT. Its translation: CASSQDRRGRFTEAFF. The chain couples TRBV4-2 to TRBJ1-1, with D unclear. The CDR3 length is 16 residues. The germline V and J ends were trimmed by 0 bases and 4 bases, with 15 bases remaining between them. Germline V gives CDR1 LGHNA, CDR2 YNFKEQ.

This clone was detected only a few times. As DNA, the CDR3 is TGTGCCAGCAGTTACAACGGGGAATCTAACTATGGCTACACCTTC. This translates into CASSYNGESNYGYTF. The chain combines TRBV6-6 with TRBJ1-2; no clear D. The CDR3 runs 15 residues. Germline loops: CDR1 MNHNY, CDR2 SVGAGI (reference sequence). V was trimmed by 2 bases and J by 0 bases, leaving 10 bases between them.

In this sample, this clone turned up a few times. This chain connects TRBV5-1 to TRBJ2-1; TRBD2 agrees at 7 bases. CDR3 length: 14 amino acids. The V and J ends lost 2 bases and 3 bases, in that order; junction bases with no gene match: 2. Germline lookup yields CDR1 SGHRS and CDR2 YFSETQ. CDR3 sequence: CASSFTSDYNEQFF. CDR3 in DNA: TGCGCCAGCAGCTTTACTAGCGACTACAATGAGCAGTTCTTC. Looking up the rest from reference TRBV5-1 and TRBJ2-1 gives the full variable domain: KAGVTQTPRYLIKTRGQQVTLSCSPISGHRSVSWYQQTPGQGLQFLFEYFSETQRNKGNFPGRFSGRQFSNSRSEMNVSTLELGDSALYLCASSFTSDYNEQFFGPGTRLTVL.

This clone was seen only a few times. The chain carries TRBV6-5 and TRBJ2-5, with 9 bases lining up with TRBD2. The germline V gene encodes CDR1 MNHEY and CDR2 SVGAGI. The CDR3 loop spans 15 amino acids. V lost 0 bases, J lost 5 bases, and 4 bases stayed unmatched. DNA for the CDR3: TGTGCCAGCAGTTACTCTGGCGGGAGGGTGGAGACCCAGTACTTC. Translating it yields CASSYSGGRVETQYF.

This clone was seen a few times. This rearrangement joins TRBV20-1 to TRBJ2-3, with 7 bases aligning to TRBD1. Germline CDR1 DFQATT, CDR2 SNEGSKA (reference sequence). This CDR3 comprises 11 residues. This chain's CDR3 is CRTGSTDTQYF. In DNA form, the CDR3 reads TGCAGGACAGGGAGCACAGATACGCAGTATTTT.

V is TRBV5-4 and J is TRBJ1-2; D possibly corresponds to TRBD1 (6 bases). Germline V gene lookup returns CDR1 SGHNT and CDR2 YYREEE (reference sequence). Trimming shortened V by 1 base and J by 7 bases, and 23 bases separated the two germline ends. The CDR3 has 17 amino acids. The CDR3 sequence: CASSLCSALQGCRGYTF. The CDR3 DNA is TGTGCCAGCAGCTTGTGTTCAGCGTTACAGGGATGCCGTGGCTACACCTTC.

V is TRBV5-1 and J is TRBJ2-6; the D is unclear. This CDR3 region has 15 residues. V lost 4 bases, J lost 2 bases, and 10 bases lay in between. The V gene's germline CDR1 is SGHRS and CDR2 YFSETQ. CDR3 nucleotide sequence: TGCGCCAGCAGCGTACTGCCGGCTGGGGCCAACGTCCTGACTTTC. This encodes CASSVLPAGANVLTF.

The V gene is TRBV19, the J gene TRBJ2-5; 14 nucleotides line up with TRBD2. Germline trimming cut 8 bases from V and 6 bases from J; bases unmatched to any gene: 11. The CDR3 is made up of 16 amino acids. CDR1 is LNHDA, CDR2 SQIVND, per germline (reference sequence). The CDR3 sequence: CASSPGTSGREKTQYF. CDR3 nucleotide sequence: TGTGCCAGTTCCCCCGGGACTAGCGGGAGAGAGAAGACCCAGTACTTC.

The chain recombines TRBV18 with TRBJ2-3; 14 positions match TRBD2. CDR3 length: 16 residues. V gave up 5 bases and J gave up 5 bases; unmatched junction bases: 6. CDR1 is KGHSH and CDR2 is LQKENI in the germline V gene. The DNA for the CDR3 is TGTGCCAGCTCAGGACTAGCGGGAGGACTGGAAGATACGCAGTATTTT. Its translation is CASSGLAGGLEDTQYF.

This clone was counted only a few times. The chain carries TRBV6-5 and TRBJ2-1, with D perhaps TRBD2 (6 bases). Germline V CDR1 and CDR2: MNHEY, SVGAGI. The CDR3 length is 16 residues. Trimming removed 0 bases from V and 4 bases from J, with 13 bases in between. The CDR3 reads CASSYSRLSGYNEQFF. The CDR3 coding sequence is TGTGCCAGCAGTTACTCGAGACTAAGCGGGTACAATGAGCAGTTCTTC.

There are a few counts of this clone. The CDR3 region has the DNA TGTGCCAGCTCACGGCAGGGCGGAACTTACGAGCAGTACTTC. It translates to CASSRQGGTYEQYF. The chain carries TRBV18 and TRBJ2-7; a weak D match, TRBD1 (5 bases). Per germline, CDR1 KGHSH and CDR2 LQKENI. This CDR3 is 14 amino acids long. The ends were cut back, 4 bases at V and 4 bases at J, with 14 bases in the middle. The complete variable domain, with remaining parts taken from reference TRBV18 and TRBJ2-7, reads NAGVMQNPRHLVRRRGQEARLRCSPMKGHSHVYWYRQLPEEGLKFMVYLQKENIIDESGMPKERFSAEFPKEGPSILRIQQVVRGDSAAYFCASSRQGGTYEQYFGPGTRLTVT.

V is TRBV6-5 and J is TRBJ2-3, with 9 bases lining up with TRBD2. This CDR3 contains 14 residues. The ends lost 6 bases at V and 4 bases at J; junction bases unmatched: 5. Germline loops: CDR1 MNHEY, CDR2 SVGAGI. As DNA, the CDR3 is TGTGCCAGCAGGATAGCGGGAGTGTCAGATACGCAGTATTTT. Amino acids: CASRIAGVSDTQYF.

V is TRBV19 and J is TRBJ2-5; D could derive from TRBD1 or TRBD2 (5 bases each). V lost 5 bases to trimming and J lost 5 bases, with 12 bases between them. Per the germline V gene, CDR1 is LNHDA and CDR2 is SQIVND (reference sequence). The CDR3 has 13 amino acids. The CDR3 spells CASSGTSFETQYF. The CDR3 nucleotides are TGTGCCAGTAGTGGGACCAGTTTTGAGACCCAGTACTTC.

This rearrangement joins TRBV28 to TRBJ2-5, with a tentative D call TRBD2 (6 bases). This CDR3 is 16 amino acids long. Trimming removed 5 bases at V and 1 base at J, with 17 bases between. Germline-derived CDR1 and CDR2 are MDHEN and SYDVKM. This CDR3 reads CASSGISLARQETQYF. CDR3 nucleotide sequence: TGTGCCAGCAGTGGTATCTCCCTAGCGCGCCAAGAGACCCAGTACTTC.

This rearrangement joins TRBV18 to TRBJ2-6, with TRBD1 matching 7 bases. V trimming: 5 bases; J trimming: 0 bases; junction bases outside the gene matches: 13. This CDR3 contains 19 residues. Germline V gives CDR1 KGHSH, CDR2 LQKENI. The CDR3 loop is CASSNYPGQRSSGANVLTF. The CDR3 DNA follows: TGTGCCAGCTCAAATTATCCGGGACAGAGGTCCTCTGGGGCCAACGTCCTGACTTTC.

This clone occurred a few times. Compared with germline, one end of the junction differs, possibly owing to a read error. The chain links TRBV5-4 to TRBJ2-3; possibly TRBD1 for D (6 bases). This CDR3 spans 15 amino acids. Germline V CDR1 and CDR2: SGHNT, YYREEE (reference sequence). CDR3 DNA sequence: TGCGCCAGCAGCAAGGACAGCTCCGACACAGATACGCAGTATTTT. It encodes CASSKDSSDTDTQYF.

This clone appeared a few times. V is TRBV7-9 and J is TRBJ2-7, with TRBD2 as a possible D gene (6 bases). Trimming removed 8 bases from V and 2 bases from J, with 13 bases in between. Germline assignment: CDR1 SEHNR and CDR2 FQNEAQ (reference sequence). The CDR3 runs 13 residues. In DNA, the CDR3 is TGTGCCAGCCTGAGGGGCGGGACCTACGAGCAGTACTTC. Protein sequence: CASLRGGTYEQYF. Full variable domain (rest looked up from reference TRBV7-9 and TRBJ2-7): DTGVSQNPRHKITKRGQNVTFRCDPISEHNRLYWYRQTLGQGPEFLTYFQNEAQLEKSRLLSDRFSAERPKGSFSTLEIQRTEQGDSAMYLCASLRGGTYEQYFGPGTRLTVT.

The chain uses TRBV28 and TRBJ2-7; 7 bases map to TRBD2. The V gene's germline CDR1 is MDHEN and CDR2 SYDVKM. The CDR3 has 16 amino acids. The ends lost 2 bases at V and 0 bases at J; junction bases unmatched: 7. In DNA, the CDR3 is TGTGCCAGCAGTTTACTGTTAGCGGGCAGCTCCTACGAGCAGTACTTC. Translation gives CASSLLLAGSSYEQYF.

This clone was counted a few times. The rearrangement links TRBV19 to TRBJ2-7, with D tentatively TRBD1 or TRBD2 (6 bases each). Germline V CDR1 and CDR2: LNHDA, SQIVND (reference sequence). There are 13 residues in the CDR3. V was shortened by 6 bases and J by 5 bases, with 14 bases between the two germline ends. CDR3 bases: TGTGCCAGTAGGCATCCAAGGGGGGACGAGCAGTACTTC. It translates to CASRHPRGDEQYF.

This clone showed up just a few times. The chain recombines TRBV28 with TRBJ1-1; no definite D call. CDR1 and CDR2 (germline): MDHEN, SYDVKM. The CDR3 length is 13 residues. V lost 6 bases and J 5 bases, leaving 13 bases between the germline ends. The DNA of the CDR3 is TGTGCCAGCAGATATGACATAAGAACTGAAGCTTTCTTT. Translating it yields CASRYDIRTEAFF.

The genes are TRBV9 and TRBJ2-1, with 9 positions matching TRBD2. The CDR3 is 13 residues long. The V gene end was trimmed by 7 bases and the J gene end by 5 bases; junction bases not matched to a gene: 4. Germline lookup yields CDR1 SGDLS and CDR2 YYNGEE. CDR3 sequence reads: CASGSGSNNEQFF. The CDR3 DNA reads as TGTGCCAGCGGTAGCGGGAGTAACAATGAGCAGTTCTTC.

This clone was seen only a few times. The gene calls are TRBV13 and TRBJ2-7, with D unresolved. CDR3 length equals 13 residues. Trimming left V 2 bases short and J 6 bases short, with 11 bases between. Looked up from germline, CDR1 is PRHDT and CDR2 is FYEKMQ (reference sequence). The CDR3 loop is CASSLFALGEQYF. The CDR3 DNA is TGTGCCAGCAGCTTATTTGCGCTGGGCGAGCAGTACTTC. Together with reference TRBV13 and TRBJ2-7, the CDR3 gives the full variable domain: AAGVIQSPRHLIKEKRETATLKCYPIPRHDTVYWYQQGPGQDPQFLISFYEKMQSDKGSIPDRFSAQQFSDYHSELNMSSLELGDSALYFCASSLFALGEQYFGPGTRLTVT.

Notes on this clone: At one boundary the junction diverges from the germline segment, which might be a read error. The rearrangement uses TRBV11-2 and TRBJ2-7, with 8 bases aligning to TRBD1. This CDR3 spans 15 amino acids. The germline V gene has CDR1 SGHAT and CDR2 FQNNGV. The DNA for the CDR3 is TGTGCCAGCACCTTACAGGGGGTAAGCTCCTACGAGCAGTACTTC. Protein product: CASTLQGVSSYEQYF.